This T cell receptor beta chain was sequenced in a study of early T cells in non-severe SARS-CoV-2 infection (dated by TCRdb to the early 2020s). About the study as a whole: TCR sequencing used bulk RNA from unsorted whole blood, so alpha and beta chains could not be paired.

Set within a cohort of healthcare workers in London, UK, this nested case-control study involved weekly PCR testing of nasopharyngeal swabs along with blood sampling. Healthcare workers were recruited during the week of the UK lockdown, between 23 and 31 March 2020, and followed weekly for up to roughly 16 weeks. In the case of this clonotype: No cognate antigen has been identified for it. No base qualities exist here, and no much larger clone lies one base off it.

The CDR3 has 22 amino acids, counting the end cysteine and phenylalanine. Left in the record is the CDR3 DNA by itself, 66 bases read in frame from the first base. Between the V and J ends, shortened by 0 bases and 2 bases respectively, the junction contains 29 bases. In the germline V gene, CDR1 corresponds to MGHRA and CDR2 to YSYEKL. The paper as a whole reports these results and caveats: Matching against VDJdb was skewed toward anti-spike CD8 responses, likely underestimated virus-specific expansions, and missed private and CD4 specificities.

Library preparation used 5' RACE. Sequencing instrument: NextSeq 500. In the TCR library protocol, unique molecular identifiers were attached to individual cDNA molecules to correct for PCR bias and sequencing error. Both TCR alpha and beta chains were sequenced, and tight co-correlation was observed between alpha and beta sequence abundances in each sample. As for the authors' bioinformatics: Decombinator V4 was used to annotate TCR sequences for V gene, J gene and CDR3. Expanded TCRs were defined as changing significantly between any two time points under a Poisson model with p below 0.0001. TCR abundances were normalised to the total number of TCRs sequenced in each sample and reported as counts per million. TRAV1-2 paired with TRAJ12, TRAJ20 or TRAJ33 defined MAIT TCRs, while TRAV10 paired with TRAJ18 defined iNKT TCRs. A search of VDJdb, accessed on 1 November 2021, was run for TCRs annotated to CMV, EBV and SARS-CoV-2, with TCRs annotated for multiple antigens excluded. In-frame beta chains were kept once TCRdb had trimmed the public reads at Q25 with fastp and called clones with MiXCR. Every entry covers one CDR3 protein and lists the most common genes and DNA from its rows. None of the V and J calls come from the authors' own analysis; TCRdb made them. Present in this sample are about 63,000 distinct CDR3 sequences, over 10% of which were seen just once. Jointly, the top ten make up approximately 4.6% of the sample.

Rearrangement joined TRBV4-1 to TRBJ1-5; 6 matching bases give a weak D call of TRBD1. Source material: whole blood. The sequence was collected from an adult who was a healthcare worker with PCR-confirmed SARS-CoV-2 infection or an uninfected control (not recorded which). The DNA sequence reads TGCGCCAGCAGCCAAGATTACCTCCAGAGGGGGGGCGCGGTGTCGGGCAATCAGCCCCAGCATTTT. Translation gives CASSQDYLQRGGAVSGNQPQHF.